This passage covers 22 T cell receptor beta chains from one sample sequenced in a study of patients with pleural tuberculosis. TCRdb re-called the reads through MiXCR, storing one row per CDR3 protein. The sample carries under 65,000 distinct CDR3 sequences, about 7.3% recorded once. The receptors stem from a human donor with pleural tuberculosis.

The rearrangement joins TRBV7-3 to TRBJ2-4; either TRBD1 or TRBD2 may fit D (5 bases each). The germline V gene has CDR1 SGHTA and CDR2 FQGTGA. V was pared by 8 bases and J by 6 bases, with 11 bases between. There are 12 residues in the CDR3. CDR3 sequence: CASFEGTNIQYF. In nucleotides, the CDR3 is TGTGCCAGCTTCGAGGGGACAAACATTCAGTACTTC. The variable domain in full, completed from reference TRBV7-3 and TRBJ2-4, reads GAGVSQTPSNKVTEKGKYVELRCDPISGHTALYWYRQSLGQGPEFLIYFQGTGAADDSGLPNDRFFAVRPEGSVSTLKIQRTERGDSAVYLCASFEGTNIQYFGAGTRLSVL.

This clonotype was found a few times. At one end the junction does not follow the germline gene, possibly because of a read error. The rearrangement uses TRBV6-1 and TRBJ1-3; 8 bases line up with TRBD1. The CDR3 sequence is 15 residues long. Germline CDR1 MNHNS, CDR2 SASEGT. The CDR3 region is CASSEATGAGNTIYF. The CDR3 DNA is TGTGCCAGCAGCGAAGCGACAGGGGCTGGAAACACCATATATTTT.

This clonotype has ten or more counts. The rearrangement links TRBV12-3 or TRBV12-4 to TRBJ2-7; 10 positions agree with TRBD1. Trimming at V came to 1 base and at J to 4 bases, leaving 1 base not matched to a gene. The CDR3 runs to 14 residues. The CDR3 spells CASSLGTGGYEQYF. In nucleotides, the CDR3 is TGTGCCAGCAGTTTAGGGACAGGGGGGTACGAGCAGTACTTC.

This clonotype was detected ten times or more. The chain combines TRBV12-3 or TRBV12-4 with TRBJ1-5; D unresolved. The CDR3 runs to 13 residues. Trimming removed 7 bases at V and 3 bases at J, with 10 bases between. CDR3 in DNA: TGTGCCAGCACCTACCGGGCCAATCAGCCCCAGCATTTT. It encodes CASTYRANQPQHF.

This rearrangement joins TRBV20-1 to TRBJ2-4; 7 bases align to TRBD2. V was clipped by 6 bases and J by 3 bases; unmatched bases: 11. CDR1 and CDR2 from the germline V gene are DFQATT and SNEGSKA (reference sequence). The CDR3 length is 15 residues. The CDR3 coding sequence is TGCAGTGCCCGGGCTGGCTGGGGGGGCAAAAACATTCAGTACTTC. Protein product: CSARAGWGGKNIQYF.

At least ten counts were recorded for this clonotype. The chain couples TRBV7-3 to TRBJ2-1; TRBD2 might be the D (5 bases). Germline assignment: CDR1 SGHTA and CDR2 FQGTGA. V gave up 1 base and J gave up 6 bases, with 16 bases separating them. The CDR3 has 16 amino acids. Here the CDR3 reads CASSLISSFPINEQFF. CDR3 nucleotides: TGTGCCAGCAGCTTAATATCTAGCTTCCCGATCAATGAGCAGTTCTTC.

In its sample, this clonotype was seen many times. The chain employs TRBV15 and TRBJ1-6, with TRBD1 matching 10 bases. The CDR3 covers 15 residues. CDR1 is LNHNV, CDR2 YYDKDF, per germline (reference sequence). The trim removed 5 bases at V and 7 bases at J, leaving 5 bases unmatched. The CDR3 is CATSARDRGNSPLHF. The CDR3 nucleotides are TGTGCCACCAGCGCCCGGGACAGGGGAAATTCACCCCTCCACTTT.

This clonotype was counted at least ten times. The DNA for the CDR3 is TGTGCCACCAGCAGAGATCGGAGCGGCTCCTACAATGAGCAGTTCTTC. Its protein is CATSRDRSGSYNEQFF. V is TRBV15 and J is TRBJ2-1; tentatively, D is TRBD2 (5 bases). The CDR3 extends over 16 amino acids. Germline loops: CDR1 LNHNV, CDR2 YYDKDF (reference sequence). The V gene lost 0 bases and the J gene lost 0 bases, with 9 bases spanning the gap.

In its sample, this clonotype was seen many times. The J gene is TRBJ2-5, the V gene TRBV6-4, with D possibly TRBD1 on 6 matching bases. Trimming removed 6 bases at V and 2 bases at J, with 16 bases between. Looked up from germline, CDR1 is MRHNA and CDR2 is SNTAGT. The CDR3 has 15 amino acids. CDR3: CASSDPGQLQETQYF. The CDR3 DNA reads as TGTGCCAGCAGCGACCCTGGACAGCTACAAGAGACCCAGTACTTC.

In its sample, this clonotype was seen a few times. V is TRBV4-3 and J is TRBJ2-1; D remains unclear. Per germline, CDR1 LGHNA and CDR2 YSLEER. This CDR3 region has 14 residues. The V and J ends lost 4 bases and 0 bases respectively, with 7 bases between them. CDR3: CASSPFRSYNEQFF. The CDR3 nucleotides are TGCGCCAGCAGCCCTTTTCGCTCCTACAATGAGCAGTTCTTC.

This clonotype was seen more than once but under ten times. The J gene is TRBJ2-1, the V gene TRBV10-2; D remains ambiguous. Trimming shortened V by 5 bases and J by 3 bases, and 11 bases separated the two germline ends. The CDR3 covers 14 residues. The germline gives CDR1 WSHSY, CDR2 SAAADI. CDR3 loop: CASSSLRVYNEQFF. CDR3 DNA sequence: TGCGCCAGCAGTTCTCTAAGGGTCTACAATGAGCAGTTCTTC.

Ten or more counts support this clonotype. The V gene is TRBV6-1, the J gene TRBJ1-2; 8 nucleotides align to TRBD1. Germline lookup yields CDR1 MNHNS and CDR2 SASEGT. The CDR3 is 14 residues long. Trimming took 6 bases from V and 4 from J; bases not matched to a gene: 7. CDR3 nucleotide sequence: TGTGCCAGCAGCTCGAGGACAGGGCGCTATGGCTACACCTTC. Its translation: CASSSRTGRYGYTF.

This clonotype was observed at least ten times. The chain links TRBV20-1 to TRBJ2-5; 11 nucleotides match TRBD2. Germline lookup yields CDR1 DFQATT and CDR2 SNEGSKA (reference sequence). The CDR3 runs 16 residues. The V segment lost 5 bases and the J segment 4 bases; nucleotides outside the gene matches: 12. CDR3 loop: CSAAVGLAGLGETQYF. DNA of the CDR3: TGCAGTGCTGCGGTTGGACTAGCGGGTTTGGGAGAGACCCAGTACTTC.

This clonotype was seen many times. The genes are TRBV11-1 and TRBJ2-1; TRBD2 matches 8 bases. CDR1 and CDR2 from the germline V gene are SGHAT and FQDESV (reference sequence). CDR3 length: 16 residues. The junction had 6 bases not matched to a gene; V was cut back by 1 base and J by 4 bases. The CDR3 sequence is CASSLGRTSSYNEQFF. The CDR3, as DNA: TGTGCCAGCAGCTTAGGGCGGACTAGCAGTTACAATGAGCAGTTCTTC.

At least ten counts were recorded for this clonotype. The V gene is TRBV6-1, the J gene TRBJ2-7; the D call may be TRBD1 or TRBD2 (5 bases each). Germline CDR1 and CDR2: MNHNS and SASEGT. CDR3 length: 14 amino acids. Trimming cost V 7 bases and J 6 bases, with 19 bases left between them. CDR3 in DNA: TGTGCCAGCAAACAGGCCGGGGTCGTGAGCGAGCAGTACGTC. This sequence encodes CASKQAGVVSEQYV.

In this sample, this clonotype turned up many times. The V gene is TRBV19, the J gene TRBJ2-5; TRBD1 matches at 9 bases. Trimming took 4 bases from V and 3 from J; bases not matched to a gene: 9. The CDR3 loop spans 16 amino acids. Germline CDR1 reads LNHDA; CDR2 reads SQIVND (reference sequence). The CDR3, as DNA: TGTGCCAGTAGTACTCATCCGGGACAGGGAAAAGAGACCCAGTACTTC. As protein: CASSTHPGQGKETQYF.

This clonotype was picked up many times. The chain couples TRBV3-1 to TRBJ1-2; no clear D. V was cut by 3 bases and J by 2 bases, with 7 bases left in between. This CDR3 is built from 13 residues. Germline CDR1 LGHDT, CDR2 YNNKEL (reference sequence). The CDR3 loop reads CASSQQENYGYTF. In DNA form, the CDR3 reads TGTGCCAGCAGCCAGCAGGAAAACTATGGCTACACCTTC.

This clonotype has ten or more counts. The rearrangement links TRBV12-5 to TRBJ1-2; the D gene is possibly TRBD1 (5 bases). This CDR3 is 12 amino acids long. Germline CDR1 is LGHNT and CDR2 is FRNRAP. V lost 6 bases to trimming and J lost 4 bases, with 9 bases between them. The CDR3 DNA reads as TGTGCTAGTGGCGACAGAGTCTATGGCTACACCTTC. Its translation is CASGDRVYGYTF.

As regards this clonotype: Being one base from a much bigger clone, this may be a read error. The chain couples TRBV20-1 to TRBJ2-5, with 10 bases lining up with TRBD2. CDR3 length: 14 amino acids. Trimming took 6 bases from V and 4 from J; bases not matched to a gene: 8. The germline V gene has CDR1 DFQATT and CDR2 SNEGSKA (reference sequence). The CDR3 nucleotides are TGCAGTGCCCGAAAGGGACTAGCGAGAGAGACCCAGTACTTC. It translates to CSARKGLARETQYF.

This clonotype was seen repeatedly, ten times or more. The chain carries TRBV11-1 and TRBJ2-3; TRBD2 matches at 8 bases. Germline lookup yields CDR1 SGHAT and CDR2 FQDESV (reference sequence). This CDR3 contains 17 residues. The ends lost 1 base at V and 6 bases at J; junction bases unmatched: 12. The CDR3 loop reads CASSLVIAGSRADTQYF. In DNA, the CDR3 is TGTGCCAGCAGCTTAGTTATAGCGGGATCTCGGGCGGATACGCAGTATTTT.

In this sample, this clonotype turned up many times. This CDR3 reads CSARDLDRYQETQYF. Here the CDR3 DNA reads TGCAGTGCTAGAGATCTCGACAGGTACCAAGAGACCCAGTACTTC. V is TRBV20-1 and J is TRBJ2-5; maybe TRBD1 (6 bases). The CDR3 contains 15 residues. The germline V gene has CDR1 DFQATT and CDR2 SNEGSKA (reference sequence). The V and J ends lost 0 bases and 0 bases respectively, with 11 bases between them.

This clonotype was picked up many times. This chain uses TRBV12-3 or TRBV12-4 with TRBJ2-1; D might be TRBD2 (5 bases). V gave up 6 bases and J gave up 4 bases, with 16 bases separating them. CDR3 length: 15 amino acids. CDR3 protein: CASRSPPGVYNEQFF. The DNA for the CDR3 is TGTGCCAGCAGGAGTCCCCCCGGGGTTTACAATGAGCAGTTCTTC.